This passage covers 6 T cell receptor beta chains from one sample sequenced in a study of cytomegalovirus exposure and HLA in healthy donors. The PCR made use of 60 Vbeta and 13 Jbeta primers. The table came from immunoSEQ multiplex PCR; TCRdb's copy has only in-frame clones and leaves some out. The repertoire holds more than 130,000 clones, with about 78% as singletons. Sequenced material: PBMCs. These receptors were collected from a man aged 18 to 29 in good health and CMV-seronegative.

This clone was detected only once. J is TRBJ2-1 and V is TRBV7-3; possible D gene TRBD2, 6 bases. The ends were cut back, 4 bases at V and 6 bases at J, with 16 bases in the middle. Per the germline V gene, CDR1 is SGHTA and CDR2 is FQGTGA. The CDR3 length is 15 residues. The CDR3 nucleotides read TGTGCCAGCAGCTCGGAGGGACTTCCTCTCAATGAGCAGTTCTTC. It specifies CASSSEGLPLNEQFF. The variable domain in full, completed from reference TRBV7-3 and TRBJ2-1, reads GAGVSQTPSNKVTEKGKYVELRCDPISGHTALYWYRQSLGQGPEFLIYFQGTGAADDSGLPNDRFFAVRPEGSVSTLKIQRTERGDSAVYLCASSSEGLPLNEQFFGPGTRLTVL.

The rearrangement joins TRBV19 to TRBJ2-6; D is ambiguous. Germline lookup yields CDR1 LNHDA and CDR2 SQIVND (reference sequence). The CDR3 runs to 17 residues. V lost 3 bases and J 0 bases, leaving 12 bases between the germline ends. The CDR3 loop reads CASSIWRLSSGANVLTF. DNA of the CDR3: TGTGCCAGTAGTATCTGGCGGCTGAGCTCTGGGGCCAACGTCCTGACTTTC. The full variable domain, its missing parts supplied by reference TRBV19 and TRBJ2-6, is DGGITQSPKYLFRKEGQNVTLSCEQNLNHDAMYWYRQDPGQGLRLIYYSQIVNDFQKGDIAEGYSVSREKKESFPLTVTSAQKNPTAFYLCASSIWRLSSGANVLTFGAGSRLTVL.

This clone was seen only once. The J gene is TRBJ2-7, the V gene TRBV27, with 8 bases matching TRBD2. The V segment lost 2 bases and the J segment 7 bases; nucleotides outside the gene matches: 7. The length of the CDR3 is 14 residues. CDR1 is MNHEY, CDR2 SMNVEV, per germline (reference sequence). This CDR3 is CASSLTGGAGEQYF. CDR3 nucleotide sequence: TGTGCCAGCAGTTTAACGGGAGGGGCAGGGGAGCAGTACTTC.

This rearrangement joins TRBV6-5 to TRBJ1-1; 8 bases match TRBD1. CDR1 MNHEY and CDR2 SVGAGI come from the germline V gene. The junction had 9 bases not matched to a gene; V was cut back by 6 bases and J by 6 bases. This CDR3 spans 14 amino acids. The CDR3 DNA is TGTGCCAGCAGCACCTCACCGGGACAGGCTGAAGCTTTCTTT. As protein: CASSTSPGQAEAFF.

This clone was observed a handful of times. This sequence joins TRBV10-3 and TRBJ1-2; D is ambiguous. This CDR3 is built from 13 residues. CDR1 and CDR2 (germline): ENHRY, SYGVKD. V was trimmed by 7 bases and J by 8 bases, leaving 17 bases between them. The CDR3 reads CAITAPGAIGYTF. In nucleotides, the CDR3 is TGTGCCATCACCGCCCCGGGAGCAATCGGCTACACCTTC.

This chain connects TRBV28 to TRBJ2-7; 11 nucleotides align to TRBD1. V dropped 5 bases and J dropped 7; count of bases not matched to a gene: 7. The germline V gene has CDR1 MDHEN and CDR2 SYDVKM. The CDR3 is made up of 14 amino acids. Here the CDR3 DNA reads TGTGCCAGCAGTCGCCCCGGGACAGGGGGTGAGCAGTACTTC. It yields the protein CASSRPGTGGEQYF.